This T cell receptor (beta chain) was profiled in a study of blood T cell repertoires in COVID-19. Study in general: COVID-19 samples collected from the United States, Italy and Spain covered acute and convalescent phases. In each case, the material was cDNA or gDNA derived from T cells, B-cell-depleted T cells, or PBMCs.

Germline V gives CDR1 LGHDT, CDR2 YNNKEL (reference sequence). The CDR3 loop spans 13 amino acids. V was clipped by 7 bases and J by 9 bases; unmatched bases: 11. Source study methods: Estimation of nucleated cell counts was performed using reference gene primer amplification. Measured with immunoSEQ multiplex PCR; TCRdb has only the in-frame clones, and not every one. Clone size and V and J calls were adopted from that table, with D and trimming inferred from the DNA. The sample carries 95,000 to 150,000 clones, nearly 90% recorded once. The sequencing input was peripheral blood. The chain recombines TRBV3-1 (or the pseudogene TRBV3-2) with TRBJ1-1, with 7 positions matching TRBD1. This sequence was found in a woman older than 75 with acute or convalescent COVID-19. The CDR3 nucleotides read TGTGCCAGCACCCTAGAAAGGACAGGCAAAGCTTTCTTT. Residues: CASTLERTGKAFF.